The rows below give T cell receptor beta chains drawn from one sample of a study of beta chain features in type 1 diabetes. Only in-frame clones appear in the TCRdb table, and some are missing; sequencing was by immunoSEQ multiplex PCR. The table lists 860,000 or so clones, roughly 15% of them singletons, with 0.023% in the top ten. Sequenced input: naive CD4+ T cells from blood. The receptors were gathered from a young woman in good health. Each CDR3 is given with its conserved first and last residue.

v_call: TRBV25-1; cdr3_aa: CASRKPGQSHRYEQCF
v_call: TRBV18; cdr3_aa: CASSPQSLAGTVRETQYF
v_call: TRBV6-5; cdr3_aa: CASSYSGTSGTDEQYF
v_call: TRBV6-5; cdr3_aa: CASSYSNRALGEQYF
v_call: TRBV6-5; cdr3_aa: CASSYALAEETQYF
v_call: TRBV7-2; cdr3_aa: CASSLALGRGEQYF
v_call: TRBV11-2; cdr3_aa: CASSSGNEQYF
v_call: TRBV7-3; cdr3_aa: CASSSGGTDTQYF
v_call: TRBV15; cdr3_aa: CATSRGFEGRDGYTF
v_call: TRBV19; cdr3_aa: CASSQGTNTEAFF
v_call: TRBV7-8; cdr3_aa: CASSLQTSGRTHEQYF
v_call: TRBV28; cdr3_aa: CASISGDRAYEQYF
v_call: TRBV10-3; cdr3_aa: CAISEGGSPNYGYTF
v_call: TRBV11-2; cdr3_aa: CASSLIPGGKTQYF
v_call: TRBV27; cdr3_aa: CASSPHGSYEQYF
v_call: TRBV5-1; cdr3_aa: CASSLGSGPQETQYF
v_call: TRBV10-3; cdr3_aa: CAISADRAYEQYF
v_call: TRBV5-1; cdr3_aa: CASSLSTLSYNEQFF
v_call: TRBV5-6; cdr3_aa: CASSSHRVTNEKLFF
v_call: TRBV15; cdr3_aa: CATSEGVNTGELFF
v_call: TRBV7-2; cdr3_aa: CASSLAGQLNTEAFF
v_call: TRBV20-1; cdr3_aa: CSGGTLYEQYF
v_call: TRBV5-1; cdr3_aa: CASSWSTGENEKLFF
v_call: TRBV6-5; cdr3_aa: CASSRTSGKDEQFF
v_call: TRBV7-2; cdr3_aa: CASSFSGLSGYTF